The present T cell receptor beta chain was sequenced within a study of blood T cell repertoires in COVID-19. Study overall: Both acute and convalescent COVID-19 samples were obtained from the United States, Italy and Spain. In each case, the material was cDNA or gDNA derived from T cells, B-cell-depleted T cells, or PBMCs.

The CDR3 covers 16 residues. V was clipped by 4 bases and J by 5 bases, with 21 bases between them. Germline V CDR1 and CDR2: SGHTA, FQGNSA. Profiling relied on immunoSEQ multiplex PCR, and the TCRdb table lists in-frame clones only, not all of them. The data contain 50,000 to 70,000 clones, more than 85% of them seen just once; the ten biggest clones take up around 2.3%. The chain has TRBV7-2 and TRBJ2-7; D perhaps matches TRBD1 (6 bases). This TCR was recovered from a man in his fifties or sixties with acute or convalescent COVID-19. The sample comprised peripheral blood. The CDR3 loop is CASSSRIAGVGNEQYF. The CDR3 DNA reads TGTGCCAGCAGCTCCAGGATAGCAGGGGTCGGGAACGAGCAGTACTTC.